These 7 T cell receptor beta chains came from one sample sequenced in a study of T cell changes during pregnancy in multiple sclerosis. Only in-frame clones appear in the TCRdb table, and some are missing; sequencing was by immunoSEQ multiplex PCR. This table has roughly 49,000 clones, over 90% appearing once. The input for sequencing was CD8+ T cells from peripheral blood mononuclear cells, taken in the first trimester of pregnancy. The source is a female donor with multiple sclerosis, enrolled in a pregnancy study.

The chain uses TRBV2 and TRBJ2-2; D is unresolved. Trimming pared 3 bases from V and 3 bases from J, leaving 2 bases between. Germline V lookup: CDR1 SNHLY, CDR2 FYNNEI. The CDR3 is 12 amino acids. The CDR3 bases are TGTGCCAGCAGTGACTACACCGGGGAGCTGTTTTTT. This codes for CASSDYTGELFF.

The rearrangement links TRBV27 to TRBJ2-7; 8 nucleotides match TRBD1. CDR1 and CDR2 (germline): MNHEY, SMNVEV (reference sequence). The V segment lost 6 bases and the J segment 2 bases; nucleotides outside the gene matches: 6. CDR3 length equals 14 residues. The CDR3 bases are TGTGCCAGCAGAAAATGGACAGGGACCTACGAGCAGTACTTC. Translation: CASRKWTGTYEQYF.

J is TRBJ1-1 and V is TRBV9, with D possibly TRBD1 on 5 matching bases. There are 12 residues in the CDR3. Trimming left V 5 bases short and J 1 base short, with 6 bases between. In germline, CDR1 is SGDLS, CDR2 YYNGEE. The CDR3 coding sequence is TGTGCCAGCAGTACAGGGAACACTGAAGCTTTCTTT. Residues: CASSTGNTEAFF.

The chain recombines TRBV27 with TRBJ1-2; the D is unclear. Germline values: CDR1 MNHEY, CDR2 SMNVEV (reference sequence). V was trimmed by 3 bases and J by 4 bases, leaving 12 bases between them. The CDR3 totals 14 residues. The CDR3 nucleotides read TGTGCCAGCAGTTTGGCCCCAAGCGGCTATGGCTACACCTTC. Encoded protein: CASSLAPSGYGYTF.

The V and J genes are TRBV19 and TRBJ1-2; the match to TRBD1 covers 8 bases. Germline V gene sequence: CDR1 LNHDA, CDR2 SQIVND (reference sequence). The V segment lost 3 bases and the J segment 7 bases; nucleotides outside the gene matches: 10. The CDR3 has 15 amino acids. DNA of the CDR3: TGTGCCAGTAGTATTGGGCAGGGGGCATTGCGTGGCTACACCTTC. Protein: CASSIGQGALRGYTF.

This chain links TRBV7-9 with TRBJ1-4; 7 bases are shared with TRBD1. Germline CDR1 and CDR2: SEHNR and FQNEAQ (reference sequence). The CDR3 runs to 18 residues. After removal of 3 bases from V and 2 bases from J, the junction contained 12 bases not matched to a gene. CDR3 amino acids: CASSFSLASTGTNEKLFF. Here the CDR3 DNA reads TGTGCCAGCAGCTTTAGTCTCGCCTCGACAGGGACTAATGAAAAACTGTTTTTT.

This clone was counted a few times. The chain recombines TRBV2 with TRBJ2-2, with D possibly being TRBD1 (7 bases). Between the trimmed V and J ends, which lost 8 bases and 2 bases, there was a span of 21 bases. The CDR3 extends over 17 amino acids. Germline V CDR1 and CDR2: SNHLY, FYNNEI. The CDR3 here is CASGGGLAVVNTGELFF. In DNA, the CDR3 is TGTGCCAGCGGAGGGGGCCTAGCAGTAGTCAACACCGGGGAGCTGTTTTTT.